Listed below are T cell receptor beta chains from one sample, sequenced in a study of beta chain features in type 1 diabetes. Repertoires were generated with immunoSEQ multiplex PCR, while TCRdb's copy carries only in-frame clones and drops some. The sample comprises under 70,000 clones, 55% to 70% of which are singletons, and over 0.25% rests with the top ten. The sequencing sample was made of stem cell memory CD4+ T cells from blood. The receptor source for this set is a woman aged 30 to 39 with type 1 diabetes. Each CDR3 is given with its conserved first and last residue. D genes are given only for firm matches. The size of a clone is reported for some rows only, either as once, few or many, or as a class for expanded clones.

>15|-|-|TRBV19|TRBJ2-6
TGTGCCAGTAGTATAGGGGGGGAAGGGGCCAACGTCCTGACTTTC
CASSIGGEGANVLTF
>15|-|-|TRBV5-1|TRBJ2-2
TGCGCCAGCAGCTTGGGAGCGACGAACACCGGGGAGCTGTTTTTT
CASSLGATNTGELFF
>13|TRBD1|-|TRBV5-1|TRBJ2-1
TGCGCCAGCAGCTTGGGGGGACAGAATGAGCAGTTCTTC
CASSLGGQNEQFF
>16|-|few|TRBV9|TRBJ2-3
TGTGCCAGCAGCGTCTGGGGCCGGGCTAGCACAGATACGCAGTATTTT
CASSVWGRASTDTQYF
>16|-|-|TRBV7-9|TRBJ1-1
TGTGCCAGCAGCTTTCTCCGGGGAGGCGCGAACACTGAAGCTTTCTTT
CASSFLRGGANTEAFF
>14|-|-|TRBV2|TRBJ1-1
TGTGCCAGCAGTCCCCGGACAGCGAACACTGAAGCTTTCTTT
CASSPRTANTEAFF
>12|TRBD2|-|TRBV2|TRBJ2-7
TGTGCCAGCAGTCAAGGGAGGGTCGAGCAGTACTTC
CASSQGRVEQYF
>14|-|-|TRBV2|TRBJ2-3
TGTGCCAGCAAGACGCTTTGGGGAGCAGATACGCAGTATTTT
CASKTLWGADTQYF
>15|-|-|TRBV7-9|TRBJ2-1
TGTGCCAGCAGCCCCCGAATGGACTTTTACAATGAGCAGTTCTTC
CASSPRMDFYNEQFF
>15|TRBD1|-|TRBV28|TRBJ2-7
TGTGCCAGCAGTCCGCCGGGACAGGGGGCTCTTGAGCAGTACTTC
CASSPPGQGALEQYF
>15|-|few|TRBV4-1|TRBJ1-1
TGCGCCAGCAGCCAAGTCGGATCGGGGGACACTGAAGCTTTCTTT
CASSQVGSGDTEAFF
>16|TRBD1|-|TRBV9|TRBJ2-7
TGTGCCAGCAGCCCCAACCTCAAAACAGGGGGCAACGAGCAGTACTTC
CASSPNLKTGGNEQYF
>14|TRBD1|once|TRBV10-2|TRBJ1-2
TGCGCCAGCAGTGATGCCACAGGGGCTGATGGCTACACCTTC
CASSDATGADGYTF
>13|TRBD1|few|TRBV10-3|TRBJ2-1
TGTGCCATCAGTACCGGGACAGACAATGAGCAGTTCTTC
CAISTGTDNEQFF
>11|-|-|TRBV19|TRBJ2-5
TGTGCCAGTAGTGACCCGGGGACCCAGTACTTC
CASSDPGTQYF
>14|-|-|TRBV28|TRBJ1-5
TGTGCCAGCAGACAGTCTAATAGCAATCAGCCCCAGCATTTT
CASRQSNSNQPQHF
>15|-|-|TRBV21-1|TRBJ2-7
TGTGCCAGCAGCAATTCTGCAGGGGACTCCTACGAGCAGTACTTC
CASSNSAGDSYEQYF
>15|-|-|TRBV7-2|TRBJ2-1
TGTGCCAGCAGCTTAGCGGCTAGCGATTACAATGAGCAGTTCTTC
CASSLAASDYNEQFF
>13|-|few|TRBV5-1|TRBJ1-5
TGCGCCAGCTCGGTCAATAGCAATCAGCCCCAGCATTTT
CASSVNSNQPQHF
>13|TRBD2|few|TRBV7-9|TRBJ2-7
TGTGCCACCAAGGCTAGCGGCTCCTACGAGCAGTACTTC
CATKASGSYEQYF
>16|TRBD2|-|TRBV5-1|TRBJ2-7
TGCGCCAGCGCCAGGCTAGCGGGATTGCTACTCTACGAGCAGTACTTC
CASARLAGLLLYEQYF
>15|TRBD2|-|TRBV5-4|TRBJ2-3
TGTGCCAGCAGGGGGGCGGGAGGGCCCGGTGATACGCAGTATTTT
CASRGAGGPGDTQYF
>14|TRBD2|-|TRBV9|TRBJ2-4
TGTGCCAGCACGGCGGGACTACGGGGGAACATTCAGTACTTC
CASTAGLRGNIQYF
>13|TRBD1|few|TRBV6-1|TRBJ2-1
TGTGCCAGCAGACGACAGGGGGCAGGGGAGCAGTTCTTC
CASRRQGAGEQFF
>14|-|-|TRBV27|TRBJ1-2
TGTGCCAGCAGCAAGTTGGCTTCTAACTATGGCTACACCTTC
CASSKLASNYGYTF
>14|-|-|TRBV27|TRBJ2-7
TGTGCCAGCAGCAGGGGCAGATTCTCCTACGAGCAGTACTTC
CASSRGRFSYEQYF
>16|-|-|TRBV5-1|TRBJ1-2
TGCGCCAGCAGCCCAGGAGGGGCAGGATTGAACTATGGCTACACCTTC
CASSPGGAGLNYGYTF
>13|-|once|TRBV5-1|TRBJ2-7
TGCGCCAGCAGCTCCTCTCAACTATACGAGCAGTACTTC
CASSSSQLYEQYF
>13|TRBD1|-|TRBV29-1|TRBJ2-7
TGCAGCGTTGAGCGACAGGGGCTCGACGAGCAGTACTTC
CSVERQGLDEQYF
>16|-|-|TRBV6-6|TRBJ1-5
TGTGCCAGCAGTTATAGGGCGGCGTCGGGGAATCAGCCCCAGCATTTT
CASSYRAASGNQPQHF
>13|-|-|TRBV4-1|TRBJ2-3
TGCGCCAGCAGCCAACTCGACACGGTTACGCAGTATTTT
CASSQLDTVTQYF
>15|TRBD1|-|TRBV29-1|TRBJ1-1
TGCAGCGGGGCGGCGTGGGCAGGGGGAAACACTGAAGCTTTCTTT
CSGAAWAGGNTEAFF
>15|-|few|TRBV29-1|TRBJ2-5
TGCAGCGTCGCAATGGGCACCCCGCGTCAAGAGACCCAGTACTTC
CSVAMGTPRQETQYF
>16|TRBD2|-|TRBV5-1|TRBJ2-1
TGCGCCAGCAGCGTGGGGACTAGCGGGATCAGCAATGAGCAGTTCTTC
CASSVGTSGISNEQFF
>13|-|-|TRBV12-5|TRBJ2-3
TGTGCTAGTGGGTCCCGTAGCACAGATACGCAGTATTTT
CASGSRSTDTQYF
>13|-|-|TRBV30|TRBJ1-3
TGTGCCTGGAGTGCAAATCAGGGAAACACCATATATTTT
CAWSANQGNTIYF
>14|TRBD1|few|TRBV7-9|TRBJ2-7
TGTGCCAGCAGCTTCGGGACAGGGCCCTACGAGCAGTACTTC
CASSFGTGPYEQYF
>16|-|-|TRBV6-6|TRBJ1-5
TGTGCCAGCAGTTTGGGGATGATTCAGGGGATCCAGCCCCAGCATTTT
CASSLGMIQGIQPQHF
>14|TRBD2|-|TRBV11-1|TRBJ2-1
TGTGCCAGCAGCTTTGCGGGAGCCTACAATGAGCAGTTCTTC
CASSFAGAYNEQFF
>12|-|-|TRBV5-6|TRBJ2-3
TGTGCCAGCAGCTTGTGGCTAGATACGCAGTATTTT
CASSLWLDTQYF
>16|-|once|TRBV27|TRBJ2-1
TGTGCCAGCAGTTTATCGAGGGCGGAAACCTACAATGAGCAGTTCTTC
CASSLSRAETYNEQFF
>17|TRBD2|-|TRBV9|TRBJ2-3
TGTGCCAGCAGCCCCCGGACTAGCGGGTCGAACACAGATACGCAGTATTTT
CASSPRTSGSNTDTQYF
>16|TRBD2|-|TRBV9|TRBJ2-1
TGTGCCAGCAGCGCAGGAGGGACTAGCGGATACAATGAGCAGTTCTTC
CASSAGGTSGYNEQFF
>16|TRBD1|-|TRBV7-7|TRBJ2-3
TGTGCTAGCAGCTTCTCTATCGGGACAGGGAAGGAAACGCAGTATTTT
CASSFSIGTGKETQYF
>13|TRBD1|few|TRBV19|TRBJ1-1
TGTGCCAGTAGTTCACAGGGGGTGACTGAAGCTTTCTTT
CASSSQGVTEAFF
>16|-|-|TRBV27|TRBJ1-1
TGTGCCAGCAGTTCACTCGGGACAAATCGGGGCACTGAAGCTTTCTTT
CASSSLGTNRGTEAFF
>15|-|once|TRBV29-1|TRBJ2-2
TGCAGCGTGCCTTACGCGGCCTCGAACACCGGGGAGCTGTTTTTT
CSVPYAASNTGELFF
>11|-|-|TRBV10-3|TRBJ2-3
TGTGCCATCAGAAAAGCCGATACGCAGTATTTT
CAIRKADTQYF
>12|-|-|TRBV2|TRBJ1-5
TGTGCCAGCAGTGAATCTAGTCAGCCCCAGCATTTT
CASSESSQPQHF
>18|-|-|TRBV14|TRBJ1-5
TGTGCCAGCAGCCAAGGATGGGTTAGGCAGGCTAGCAATCAGCCCCAGCATTTT
CASSQGWVRQASNQPQHF
>16|TRBD1|-|TRBV29-1|TRBJ2-2
TGCAGCGTTGGTACGTGGGTGGCACAGGGGACCGGGGAGCTGTTTTTT
CSVGTWVAQGTGELFF
>13|-|-|TRBV7-2|TRBJ2-4
TGTGCCAGCAGCTCCCGGGTCTTAAACATTCAGTACTTC
CASSSRVLNIQYF